Listed below are T cell receptor beta chains from one sample, sequenced in a study of blood T cells in healthy people across ages. TCRdb re-called the 5' RACE reads with MiXCR, one entry per CDR3 protein. This table holds about 500,000 distinct CDR3 sequences, around 24% found once. This sample also appeared in a second study, on T cells of mothers and their children.

Sequences were obtained from blood. These receptors all come from a boy aged 5-17 years in good health. Both conserved end residues are part of each CDR3. Fields, in order: clone size, J gene, V gene, D gene, CDR3 protein, CDR3 DNA. The D gene is left open where the match is weak. Clone size, where shown, is once, few, many, or a class for clones that have expanded.

clone size: .; J gene: TRBJ1-4; V gene: TRBV3-1; D gene: .; CDR3 protein: CASSQRRDEKLFF; CDR3 DNA: TGTGCCAGCAGCCAAAGAAGGGACGAAAAACTGTTTTTT
clone size: .; J gene: TRBJ2-1; V gene: TRBV20-1; D gene: .; CDR3 protein: CSARDLGKEQFF; CDR3 DNA: TGCAGTGCTAGAGATCTCGGGAAAGAGCAGTTCTTC
clone size: many; J gene: TRBJ2-4; V gene: TRBV4-3; D gene: .; CDR3 protein: CASSQDGLQQYF; CDR3 DNA: TGCGCCAGCAGCCAAGATGGGCTCCAGCAGTACTTC
clone size: few; J gene: TRBJ2-5; V gene: TRBV28; D gene: .; CDR3 protein: CASSHDRPQETQYF; CDR3 DNA: TGTGCCAGCAGCCATGACAGGCCCCAAGAGACCCAGTACTTC
clone size: few; J gene: TRBJ2-7; V gene: TRBV7-9; D gene: .; CDR3 protein: CASSPPATSGYEQYF; CDR3 DNA: TGTGCCAGCAGCCCCCCCGCGACATCGGGCTACGAGCAGTACTTC
clone size: few; J gene: TRBJ1-1; V gene: TRBV9; D gene: .; CDR3 protein: CASSVGVGETEAFF; CDR3 DNA: TGTGCCAGCAGCGTAGGAGTAGGGGAAACTGAAGCTTTCTTT
clone size: .; J gene: TRBJ2-7; V gene: TRBV20-1; D gene: .; CDR3 protein: CSATQGFPYEQYF; CDR3 DNA: TGCAGTGCAACACAGGGATTCCCCTACGAGCAGTACTTC
clone size: .; J gene: TRBJ2-5; V gene: TRBV7-6; D gene: TRBD1; CDR3 protein: CASSPQSSTGYQETQYF; CDR3 DNA: TGTGCCAGCAGCCCCCAGTCCTCGACAGGGTACCAAGAGACCCAGTACTTC
clone size: .; J gene: TRBJ2-4; V gene: TRBV6-2/TRBV6-3; D gene: TRBD1; CDR3 protein: CASSYYQGADIQYF; CDR3 DNA: TGTGCCAGCAGTTACTACCAGGGGGCGGACATTCAGTACTTC
clone size: .; J gene: TRBJ1-3; V gene: TRBV9; D gene: .; CDR3 protein: CASSDGGGAGNTIYF; CDR3 DNA: TGTGCCAGCAGCGATGGAGGGGGGGCAGGAAACACCATATATTTT
clone size: .; J gene: TRBJ1-5; V gene: TRBV7-6; D gene: .; CDR3 protein: CASSPGEGNQPQHF; CDR3 DNA: TGTGCCAGCAGCCCAGGGGAGGGGAATCAGCCCCAGCATTTT
clone size: few; J gene: TRBJ2-1; V gene: TRBV20-1; D gene: TRBD2; CDR3 protein: CSAPRTRQSEQFF; CDR3 DNA: TGCAGTGCTCCCCGGACTAGACAGAGTGAGCAGTTCTTC
clone size: .; J gene: TRBJ1-5; V gene: TRBV5-1; D gene: TRBD1; CDR3 protein: CASSLAPRGGRGNQPQHF; CDR3 DNA: TGCGCCAGCAGCTTGGCCCCTAGAGGGGGCCGTGGCAATCAGCCCCAGCATTTT
clone size: few; J gene: TRBJ2-5; V gene: TRBV4-3; D gene: .; CDR3 protein: CASSPNRAHKETQYF; CDR3 DNA: TGCGCCAGCAGCCCTAACCGGGCCCACAAAGAGACCCAGTACTTC
clone size: .; J gene: TRBJ2-3; V gene: TRBV28; D gene: TRBD2; CDR3 protein: CASSAQFSGGDTDTQYF; CDR3 DNA: TGTGCCAGCAGCGCCCAGTTTAGCGGGGGCGACACAGATACGCAGTATTTT
clone size: few; J gene: TRBJ1-4; V gene: TRBV5-4; D gene: .; CDR3 protein: CASSRTPSEKLFF; CDR3 DNA: TGTGCCAGCAGCCGAACACCCTCTGAAAAACTGTTTTTT
clone size: .; J gene: TRBJ2-7; V gene: TRBV5-6; D gene: TRBD1; CDR3 protein: CASSNKIRQGPGDEQYF; CDR3 DNA: TGTGCCAGCAGCAATAAGATAAGACAGGGTCCAGGCGACGAGCAGTACTTC
clone size: few; J gene: TRBJ1-1; V gene: TRBV20-1; D gene: .; CDR3 protein: CSARPADEAFF; CDR3 DNA: TGCAGTGCTCGGCCAGCAGATGAAGCTTTCTTT
clone size: .; J gene: TRBJ2-1; V gene: TRBV7-9; D gene: .; CDR3 protein: CASSFRSYNEQFF; CDR3 DNA: TGTGCCAGCAGTTTCCGGTCCTACAATGAGCAGTTCTTC
clone size: .; J gene: TRBJ1-2; V gene: TRBV5-1; D gene: .; CDR3 protein: CASSLVGGEFDGYTF; CDR3 DNA: TGCGCCAGCAGCTTGGTAGGAGGGGAATTTGACGGCTACACCTTC
clone size: .; J gene: TRBJ1-4; V gene: TRBV2; D gene: .; CDR3 protein: CASSEQGFSEKLFF; CDR3 DNA: TGTGCCAGCAGTGAACAGGGGTTCTCGGAAAAACTGTTTTTT
clone size: few; J gene: TRBJ2-4; V gene: TRBV4-3; D gene: .; CDR3 protein: CTSSQEGLAKNIQYF; CDR3 DNA: TGCACCAGCAGCCAAGAAGGCCTAGCCAAAAACATTCAGTACTTC
clone size: .; J gene: TRBJ2-4; V gene: TRBV28; D gene: .; CDR3 protein: CASSLYLIAKNIQYF; CDR3 DNA: TGTGCCAGCAGTTTATATTTGATAGCCAAAAACATTCAGTACTTC
clone size: few; J gene: TRBJ2-3; V gene: TRBV27; D gene: .; CDR3 protein: CASSSLRPGDTQYF; CDR3 DNA: TGTGCCAGCAGTTCCCTAAGACCGGGGGATACGCAGTATTTT
clone size: .; J gene: TRBJ2-2; V gene: TRBV7-6; D gene: .; CDR3 protein: CASSGSKVRELFF; CDR3 DNA: TGTGCCAGCAGCGGGTCGAAGGTCCGGGAGCTGTTTTTT
clone size: few; J gene: TRBJ2-5; V gene: TRBV12-3/TRBV12-4; D gene: .; CDR3 protein: CASRRRAQETQYF; CDR3 DNA: TGTGCCAGCAGGCGGAGGGCCCAAGAGACCCAGTACTTC
clone size: few; J gene: TRBJ2-5; V gene: TRBV4-3; D gene: TRBD2; CDR3 protein: CASSQEGLGETQYF; CDR3 DNA: TGCGCCAGCAGCCAAGAAGGACTAGGGGAGACCCAGTACTTC
clone size: .; J gene: TRBJ2-7; V gene: TRBV6-6; D gene: .; CDR3 protein: CASSYASYEQYF; CDR3 DNA: TGTGCCAGCAGTTACGCCTCCTACGAGCAGTACTTC
clone size: .; J gene: TRBJ1-5; V gene: TRBV28; D gene: TRBD1; CDR3 protein: CASSLMGQGAQPQHF; CDR3 DNA: TGTGCCAGCAGTTTAATGGGACAGGGGGCTCAGCCCCAGCATTTT
clone size: many; J gene: TRBJ2-1; V gene: TRBV4-1; D gene: .; CDR3 protein: CASSQEYNEQFF; CDR3 DNA: TGCGCCAGCAGCCAAGAATACAATGAGCAGTTCTTC
clone size: .; J gene: TRBJ1-5; V gene: TRBV4-3; D gene: .; CDR3 protein: CASSQDAGNQPQHF; CDR3 DNA: TGCGCCAGCAGCCAAGATGCCGGGAATCAGCCCCAGCATTTT
clone size: .; J gene: TRBJ2-7; V gene: TRBV21-1; D gene: .; CDR3 protein: CASSIRVVYEQYF; CDR3 DNA: TGTGCCAGCAGCATCCGGGTCGTCTACGAGCAGTACTTC
clone size: .; J gene: TRBJ1-6; V gene: TRBV20-1; D gene: .; CDR3 protein: CSASQNSPLHF; CDR3 DNA: TGCAGTGCTAGTCAGAATTCACCCCTCCACTTT
clone size: .; J gene: TRBJ1-4; V gene: TRBV4-3; D gene: TRBD1; CDR3 protein: CASSQEIGWGQANEKLFF; CDR3 DNA: TGCGCCAGCAGCCAAGAAATCGGGTGGGGACAGGCAAATGAAAAACTGTTTTTT
clone size: .; J gene: TRBJ1-5; V gene: TRBV6-2/TRBV6-3; D gene: .; CDR3 protein: CASRPGPTRAVNQPQHF; CDR3 DNA: TGTGCCAGCAGACCCGGGCCCACCAGGGCTGTGAATCAGCCCCAGCATTTT
clone size: .; J gene: TRBJ1-2; V gene: TRBV5-6; D gene: .; CDR3 protein: CASSLGPAGYGYTF; CDR3 DNA: TGTGCCAGCAGCTTGGGGCCCGCCGGCTATGGCTACACCTTC
clone size: many; J gene: TRBJ2-7; V gene: TRBV4-1; D gene: .; CDR3 protein: CASSQDGGYPYEQYF; CDR3 DNA: TGCGCCAGCAGCCAAGATGGGGGATACCCCTACGAGCAGTACTTC
clone size: few; J gene: TRBJ2-1; V gene: TRBV19; D gene: .; CDR3 protein: CASSTLTGGEQFF; CDR3 DNA: TGTGCCAGTAGTACACTAACAGGCGGGGAGCAGTTCTTC